This TCR beta chain stems from a study of cytomegalovirus exposure and HLA in healthy donors. A multiplex PCR was run with 60 Vbeta primers and 13 Jbeta primers. Generated by immunoSEQ multiplex PCR, the TCRdb table keeps only in-frame clones and is missing some. The sample lists about 200,000 clones, 81% occurring once. Comment on this clone: As yet, its antigen is unknown.

Study-wide results and caveats: By a later analysis, the bulk of CMV-associated TCR beta chains appeared HLA-restricted. Among the most significant clusters, several appeared linked to common viral pathogens in a later analysis.

Specimen: PBMCs. The receptor's source is a man between 18 and 29 years old in good health and CMV-seronegative.

The CDR3: CASRPGAGGVYEQYF. The DNA for the CDR3 is TGTGCCAGTCGCCCTGGAGCGGGAGGCGTCTACGAGCAGTACTTC. The rearrangement links TRBV19 to TRBJ2-7; 9 bases line up with TRBD2. This CDR3 is built from 15 residues. J lost 3 bases, V lost 8 bases, and 11 bases had no gene match. The germline gives CDR1 LNHDA, CDR2 SQIVND (reference sequence).